These 21 T cell receptor beta chains originate from one sample sequenced in a study of cytomegalovirus exposure and HLA in healthy donors. The PCR had 60 Vbeta and 13 Jbeta primers. The protocol was immunoSEQ multiplex PCR, while the TCRdb copy is restricted to in-frame clones and leaves out a portion. Of 200,000 to 250,000 clones listed, almost 85% are singletons. Sequenced sample: PBMCs. These receptors came from a woman in her 40s in good health and CMV-seronegative.

The chain employs TRBV29-1 and TRBJ2-5; a possible D gene is TRBD2 (7 bases). Germline CDR1 SQVTM, CDR2 ANQGSEA. This CDR3 has 12 amino acids. V was pared by 7 bases and J by 3 bases, with 12 bases between. CDR3 region: CSGVGGEETQYF. CDR3 sequence (DNA): TGCAGCGGAGTAGGGGGGGAAGAGACCCAGTACTTC.

This rearrangement joins TRBV7-9 to TRBJ2-7; TRBD1 might be the D (6 bases). Trimming shortened V by 8 bases and J by 4 bases, and 15 bases separated the two germline ends. Germline V gene lookup returns CDR1 SEHNR and CDR2 FQNEAQ (reference sequence). The CDR3 loop spans 13 amino acids. This chain's CDR3 is CASWDTGTYEQYF. The CDR3 bases are TGTGCCAGCTGGGACACAGGGACATACGAGCAGTACTTC.

This chain uses TRBV10-3 with TRBJ1-2, with a tentative D call TRBD1 (5 bases). The V end was cut by 0 bases, the J end by 5 bases, with 13 bases between. The CDR3 extends over 15 amino acids. From germline, CDR1 is ENHRY and CDR2 SYGVKD. CDR3 in DNA: TGTGCCATCAGTGAGTCTTCGCAGGGAAGGTATGGCTACACCTTC. It codes for CAISESSQGRYGYTF.

This chain connects TRBV30 to TRBJ1-1, with D possibly TRBD1 on 5 matching bases. Germline CDR1 is GTSNPN and CDR2 is SVGIG (reference sequence). The V end was cut by 5 bases, the J end by 0 bases, with 10 bases between. The CDR3 sequence is 13 residues long. For the CDR3, the DNA is TGTGCCTGGGAGGGACTGTTGAACACTGAAGCTTTCTTT. Its translation: CAWEGLLNTEAFF. The entire variable domain, with the rest obtained from reference TRBV30 and TRBJ1-1, is as follows: SQTIHQWPATLVQPVGSPLSLECTVEGTSNPNLYWYRQAAGRGLQLLFYSVGIGQISSEVPQNLSASRPQDRQFILSSKKLLLSDSGFYLCAWEGLLNTEAFFGQGTRLTVV.

The chain combines TRBV6-5 with TRBJ2-1; D not certain. Germline V gene sequence: CDR1 MNHEY, CDR2 SVGAGI. V gave up 7 bases and J gave up 0 bases, with 10 bases separating them. The CDR3 is 14 amino acids. This chain's CDR3 is CASKSSLSYNEQFF. The CDR3 DNA sequence: TGTGCCAGCAAGAGCTCGCTCTCCTACAATGAGCAGTTCTTC.

This chain joins TRBV11-2 and TRBJ2-7; D is unresolved. The germline gives CDR1 SGHAT, CDR2 FQNNGV. The CDR3 contains 12 residues. V was pared by 3 bases and J by 2 bases, with 5 bases between. The CDR3 coding sequence is TGTGCCAGCAGCTTCGTAACCTACGAGCAGTACTTC. Its translation is CASSFVTYEQYF.

The chain joins TRBV10-1 to TRBJ2-5, with 12 bases fitting TRBD2. CDR1 and CDR2 (germline): WNHNN, SYGVQD (reference sequence). The CDR3 has 15 residues. Trimming removed 7 bases from V and 4 bases from J; junction bases left unmatched: 7. CDR3 sequence reads: CASNPSGGAGETQYF. As DNA, the CDR3 is TGCGCCAGCAACCCTAGCGGGGGGGCGGGAGAGACCCAGTACTTC.

The rearrangement links TRBV28 to TRBJ1-2, with 9 nucleotides matching TRBD1. The V gene's germline CDR1 is MDHEN and CDR2 SYDVKM. V lost 5 bases, J lost 8 bases, and 6 bases stayed unmatched. The CDR3 spans 13 residues. The CDR3 sequence: CASSPQGAGGYTF. The CDR3 DNA sequence: TGTGCCAGCAGTCCACAGGGGGCAGGGGGCTACACCTTC.

This CDR3 is CASSIPAGTGSSPLHF. Written as DNA, the CDR3 is TGTGCCAGTAGTATACCCGCCGGGACAGGGTCTTCACCCCTCCACTTT. The chain employs TRBV19 and TRBJ1-6; 9 bases are a match to TRBD1. From germline, CDR1 is LNHDA and CDR2 SQIVND (reference sequence). With V trimmed by 2 bases and J by 9 bases, 8 bases remained unmatched. CDR3 size: 16 residues.

This clone was seen more than once but under ten times. V usage is TRBV6-1 and J usage is TRBJ1-2; TRBD1 matches 9 bases. CDR3 length equals 13 residues. V trimming: 6 bases; J trimming: 8 bases; junction bases outside the gene matches: 7. The germline gives CDR1 MNHNS, CDR2 SASEGT. CDR3 in amino acids: CASRTQGAGGYTF. The CDR3 DNA reads as TGTGCCAGCAGAACACAGGGGGCAGGGGGCTACACCTTC.

The chain couples TRBV28 to TRBJ2-7; TRBD2 aligns across 10 bases. The germline gives CDR1 MDHEN, CDR2 SYDVKM. This CDR3 has 16 amino acids. Trimming cost V 1 base and J 8 bases; bases outside gene matches: 11. CDR3 sequence reads: CASSLSRTSGPMKQYF. DNA of the CDR3: TGTGCCAGCAGTTTATCGAGGACTAGCGGACCTATGAAGCAGTACTTC.

CDR3 bases: TGTGCCAGCGGGAGATCCGCCGGGGAGCTGTTTTTT. It encodes CASGRSAGELFF. The chain recombines TRBV2 with TRBJ2-2; a weak D match, TRBD2 (5 bases). The V and J ends lost 8 bases and 6 bases respectively, with 10 bases between them. Germline CDR1 reads SNHLY; CDR2 reads FYNNEI. CDR3 size: 12 residues.

The chain has TRBV7-9 and TRBJ1-2; D not certain. CDR1 is SEHNR and CDR2 is FQNEAQ in the germline V gene (reference sequence). This CDR3 has 14 residues. V was pared by 5 bases and J by 4 bases, with 14 bases between. CDR3 residues: CASSPGAQIYGYTF. CDR3 nucleotide sequence: TGTGCCAGCAGCCCGGGAGCTCAAATCTATGGCTACACCTTC.

CDR3 sequence: CASSPRGLGTQYF. CDR3 nucleotides: TGTGCCAGCAGTCCGAGGGGGCTGGGGACCCAGTACTTC. V is TRBV27 and J is TRBJ2-5; the match to TRBD1 covers 7 bases. Unmatched junction bases numbered 7, after V lost 5 bases and J lost 7 bases. Germline V lookup: CDR1 MNHEY, CDR2 SMNVEV (reference sequence). The CDR3 extends over 13 amino acids.

The rearrangement uses TRBV9 and TRBJ2-1; 8 nucleotides align to TRBD2. The junction had 16 bases not matched to a gene; V was cut back by 4 bases and J by 4 bases. This CDR3 region has 18 residues. CDR1 is SGDLS, CDR2 YYNGEE, per germline. CDR3 in amino acids: CASSPIYESGGRYNEQFF. In nucleotides, the CDR3 is TGTGCCAGCAGCCCCATCTACGAGAGCGGGGGCCGATACAATGAGCAGTTCTTC.

The chain has TRBV5-1 and TRBJ1-1; TRBD1 matches 9 bases. Germline V gives CDR1 SGHRS, CDR2 YFSETQ. The CDR3 totals 15 residues. V trimming: 2 bases; J trimming: 5 bases; junction bases outside the gene matches: 7. Here the CDR3 reads CASSLPGTGLTEAFF. CDR3 coding DNA: TGCGCCAGCAGCTTACCCGGGACAGGGCTGACTGAAGCTTTCTTT.

A note on this clone: Additional DNA sequences in this sample encode the identical CDR3. This chain joins TRBV4-3 and TRBJ2-7, with a tentative D call TRBD2 (5 bases). Germline loops: CDR1 LGHNA, CDR2 YSLEER. The CDR3 has 15 residues. V was trimmed by 1 base and J by 4 bases, leaving 14 bases between them. CDR3 coding DNA: TGCGCCAGCAGCCAAGGGACCGGGGTACCATACGAGCAGTACTTC. Encoded protein: CASSQGTGVPYEQYF.

The chain combines TRBV4-1 with TRBJ1-1; 8 bases map to TRBD1. V gave up 1 base and J gave up 4 bases; unmatched junction bases: 8. The CDR3 is 16 amino acids. Looked up from germline, CDR1 is MGHRA and CDR2 is YSYEKL. CDR3 DNA sequence: TGCGCCAGCAGCCAAGTTCCCGGACAGGGAGGCACTGAAGCTTTCTTT. Residues: CASSQVPGQGGTEAFF.

This chain links TRBV29-1 with TRBJ2-2; weak D call: TRBD1 (7 bases). Germline lookup yields CDR1 SQVTM and CDR2 ANQGSEA. This CDR3 is built from 13 residues. Trimming stripped 7 bases from V and 5 bases from J, with 14 bases between. CDR3 loop: CSAPGGRTGELFF. CDR3 coding DNA: TGCAGCGCCCCAGGGGGGCGGACCGGGGAGCTGTTTTTT.

J is TRBJ1-6 and V is TRBV7-2, with D possibly being TRBD1 (6 bases). CDR3 length: 16 residues. The germline V gene has CDR1 SGHTA and CDR2 FQGNSA. Deletions cut 2 bases from V and 6 bases from J, with 14 bases between. The CDR3 here is CASSLSAGAPNSPLHF. For the CDR3, the DNA is TGTGCCAGCAGCTTATCGGCAGGGGCCCCTAATTCACCCCTCCACTTT.

Concerning this clone itself: The germline gene is not matched at one end of the junction; a read error may be the cause. In the same sample, other DNA sequences code for this CDR3. The V gene is TRBV6-5, the J gene TRBJ1-6, with D perhaps TRBD1 (5 bases). Germline-derived CDR1 and CDR2 are MNHEY and SVGAGI. The CDR3 runs 13 residues. In nucleotides, the CDR3 is TGCGCCAGCAGTCGGGGGATGAATTCACCCCTCCACTTT. Protein: CASSRGMNSPLHF.